This TCR beta chain comes out of a study of blood T cell repertoires in COVID-19. At the level of the study: PBMCs, B-cell-depleted T cells, or T cells were the source of the cDNA or gDNA that made up the material.

V was clipped by 4 bases and J by 2 bases; unmatched bases: 4. This CDR3 is built from 15 residues. Germline CDR1 MNHNY, CDR2 SVGAGI (reference sequence). Profiled with immunoSEQ multiplex PCR; TCRdb holds only in-frame clones, not every one. The profile shows some 100,000 clones, 80% to 90% of them singletons. This chain joins TRBV6-6 and TRBJ1-3, with 8 bases identical to TRBD1. Sequencing input: peripheral blood. The clonotype comes from a human donor in a cohort sampled during active COVID-19. The CDR3 loop reads CASSFRGRTGNTIYF. CDR3 DNA sequence: TGTGCCAGCAGTTTCAGGGGGCGGACTGGAAACACCATATATTTT.